This T cell receptor (beta chain) was recovered during a study of siplizumab effects on memory and regulatory T cells. Whole-study findings and limits: Naive T cell populations appeared to exhibit greater diversity than memory cells and appeared to be major alloresponse contributors. Siplizumab produced a significant reduction in alloreactive sequences that were traceable to unstimulated CD4+ memory cells. With siplizumab, mappable alloreactive CD4+ clones averaged about 70% Treg-derived, versus roughly 25% in controls.

In its sample, this clone was seen a few times. Its specificity is not known. TCRdb's copy holds only in-frame clones and misses some; the assay was immunoSEQ multiplex PCR. The sample has 97,000 or so clones, approximately 90% seen once. The source material was CD4+ T cells sorted from blood. This sequence was found in a human donor in good health.

The CDR3 DNA sequence: TGTGCCAGCAGCCAAGGCCCGGTATTATCTCGGGACGAGCAGTACTTC. Protein: CASSQGPVLSRDEQYF. The rearrangement links TRBV14 to TRBJ2-7; D gene ambiguous. CDR1 and CDR2 from the germline V gene are SGHDN and FVKESK. V gave up 1 base and J gave up 5 bases, with 18 bases separating them. This CDR3 has 16 amino acids.